This is a list of T cell receptor beta chains from one sample in a study of monozygotic twins with inflammatory bowel disease. Reprocessing the 5' RACE reads, TCRdb reports a single entry for every CDR3 protein and omits DNA. The table for this sample gives roughly 150,000 distinct CDR3 sequences. The sequenced material came from blood. The receptors were sampled from a human donor with ulcerative colitis or Crohn's disease, or a healthy co-twin of an affected twin (not recorded which). The CDR3 runs from the conserved cysteine through the conserved F or W.

j_gene: TRBJ2-1; v_gene: TRBV20-1; CDR3aa: CSATTSENPYNEQFF
j_gene: TRBJ1-6; v_gene: TRBV7-2; CDR3aa: CASSLIPEDSPLHF
j_gene: TRBJ2-5; v_gene: TRBV28; CDR3aa: CASSSLGYQETQYF
j_gene: TRBJ2-1; v_gene: TRBV4-1; CDR3aa: CASSQEFGGGYEQFF
j_gene: TRBJ2-3; v_gene: TRBV6-4; CDR3aa: CASSDSGGGTDTQYF
j_gene: TRBJ2-2; v_gene: TRBV20-1; CDR3aa: CSARDLSGVNTGELFF
j_gene: TRBJ1-2; v_gene: TRBV28; CDR3aa: CASSLVPGAFGYGYTF
j_gene: TRBJ2-4; v_gene: TRBV28; CDR3aa: CASNRFALGGPKAKNMQYF
j_gene: TRBJ2-1; v_gene: TRBV9; CDR3aa: CASSVSGDSYNEQFF
j_gene: TRBJ1-6; v_gene: TRBV12-3/TRBV12-4; CDR3aa: CASRRQSSYNSPLHF
j_gene: TRBJ2-7; v_gene: TRBV29-1; CDR3aa: CSVETGAHYEQYF
j_gene: TRBJ2-1; v_gene: TRBV9; CDR3aa: CASSPLDSYNEQFF
j_gene: TRBJ2-5; v_gene: TRBV5-1; CDR3aa: CASSLVRETQYF
j_gene: TRBJ1-2; v_gene: TRBV30; CDR3aa: CAWSSGSDYGYTF
j_gene: TRBJ2-7; v_gene: TRBV7-2; CDR3aa: CASSPGVGASYEQYF
j_gene: TRBJ2-3; v_gene: TRBV28; CDR3aa: CASSSDFPAGVLTDTQYF
j_gene: TRBJ1-2; v_gene: TRBV7-2; CDR3aa: CASSLGPGGVYYGYTF
j_gene: TRBJ1-1; v_gene: TRBV5-1; CDR3aa: CASSLLGMNTEAFF
j_gene: TRBJ2-5; v_gene: TRBV5-1; CDR3aa: CASRGIGWQETQYF
j_gene: TRBJ2-3; v_gene: TRBV11-1; CDR3aa: CASSSWEGLAGEFTDTQYF
j_gene: TRBJ2-5; v_gene: TRBV11-1; CDR3aa: CASSPGGTGGEEFGETQYF
j_gene: TRBJ2-3; v_gene: TRBV24-1; CDR3aa: CATSGAFTDTQYF
j_gene: TRBJ2-3; v_gene: TRBV6-2/TRBV6-3; CDR3aa: CASSYPRTSGSSELYDTQYF
j_gene: TRBJ2-7; v_gene: TRBV20-1; CDR3aa: CSAIGGNEQYF
j_gene: TRBJ2-7; v_gene: TRBV20-1; CDR3aa: CSASGRGGSYEQYF
j_gene: TRBJ1-6; v_gene: TRBV18; CDR3aa: CASSRGTLYNSPLHF
j_gene: TRBJ2-1; v_gene: TRBV20-1; CDR3aa: CSATPGRGLGNEQFF
j_gene: TRBJ2-7; v_gene: TRBV20-1; CDR3aa: CSARPLTGANSYEQYF
j_gene: TRBJ1-4; v_gene: TRBV29-1; CDR3aa: CSVVSITGPKLFF
j_gene: TRBJ2-7; v_gene: TRBV18; CDR3aa: CASSPAESSSISYEQYF
j_gene: TRBJ1-1; v_gene: TRBV29-1; CDR3aa: CSVGQRLVTEAFF
j_gene: TRBJ2-1; v_gene: TRBV29-1; CDR3aa: CSEATYNEQFF
j_gene: TRBJ2-7; v_gene: TRBV30; CDR3aa: CAWSRKSEQYF
j_gene: TRBJ2-7; v_gene: TRBV29-1; CDR3aa: CSVEDISRTGYEQYF
j_gene: TRBJ1-1; v_gene: TRBV28; CDR3aa: CASSSTGQTLNTEAFF
j_gene: TRBJ1-3; v_gene: TRBV3-1; CDR3aa: CASSQVGTGNTIYF
j_gene: TRBJ1-5; v_gene: TRBV12-3/TRBV12-4; CDR3aa: CASSLKDPINQPQHF
j_gene: TRBJ2-5; v_gene: TRBV24-1; CDR3aa: CATSGRQGALETQYF
j_gene: TRBJ2-5; v_gene: TRBV28; CDR3aa: CASSMTRLQYF
j_gene: TRBJ2-7; v_gene: TRBV18; CDR3aa: CASSSVGTSGRYEQYF
j_gene: TRBJ1-1; v_gene: TRBV5-1; CDR3aa: CASSLRNTEAFF
j_gene: TRBJ2-1; v_gene: TRBV5-4; CDR3aa: CASSRPTVYNEQFF